Below, 24 T cell receptor beta chains from the same sample are listed, as sequenced in a study of T-cell memory formation after mild COVID-19. Using its own MiXCR run on the 5' RACE reads, TCRdb lists one record per CDR3 protein. The sample yields around 110,000 distinct CDR3 sequences, about 15% seen once. Sequencing was done on a sample of PBMCs or a T cell subset sorted from them (not recorded which). Receptor source: an adult woman who had mild COVID-19 (a few samples of this study predate the infection). Cell type and time point are not known.

This clonotype was counted a few times. The chain recombines TRBV6-5 with TRBJ2-7; D call uncertain. Germline V gives CDR1 MNHEY, CDR2 SVGAGI. V lost 6 bases to trimming and J lost 7 bases, with 13 bases between them. The CDR3 is 12 amino acids. The CDR3 spells CASSGPEREQYF. The DNA of the CDR3 is TGTGCCAGCAGCGGCCCTGAACGGGAGCAGTACTTC.

This clonotype has more than one count but fewer than ten. The chain couples TRBV12-3 or TRBV12-4 to TRBJ2-1; 7 bases are shared with TRBD2. The CDR3 extends over 16 amino acids. V was pared by 2 bases and J by 5 bases, with 9 bases of the junction left unmatched. The CDR3 DNA follows: TGTGCCAGCAGTTTAATCGCGGGAGTAGTCCACAATGAGCAGTTCTTC. It specifies CASSLIAGVVHNEQFF.

The chain has TRBV24-1 and TRBJ2-1; D is possibly TRBD2 (5 bases). V was trimmed by 9 bases and J by 7 bases, leaving 15 bases between them. The CDR3 loop spans 13 amino acids. Germline CDR1 and CDR2: KGHDR and SFDVKD. CDR3 nucleotide sequence: TGTGCCACCGCCTGGGAGAGTGGGAATGAGCAGTTCTTC. Encoded protein: CATAWESGNEQFF.

The chain couples TRBV18 to TRBJ2-7; 7 positions match TRBD1. Germline V CDR1 and CDR2: KGHSH, LQKENI. The CDR3 extends over 12 amino acids. Trimming at V came to 4 bases and at J to 6 bases, leaving 3 bases not matched to a gene. This chain's CDR3 is CASSRQGGEQYF. Here the CDR3 DNA reads TGTGCCAGCTCACGACAGGGCGGCGAGCAGTACTTC.

This rearrangement joins TRBV7-9 to TRBJ1-1, with D perhaps TRBD1 (6 bases). Germline CDR1 and CDR2: SEHNR and FQNEAQ (reference sequence). Trimming took off 8 bases at V and 4 bases at J, with 14 bases between the two ends. The CDR3 runs to 13 residues. CDR3 protein: CASASGQPTEAFF. The DNA of the CDR3 is TGTGCCAGCGCCTCGGGACAACCCACTGAAGCTTTCTTT.

The chain joins TRBV6-4 to TRBJ1-5; TRBD1 agrees at 7 bases. The CDR3 runs to 15 residues. V shed 3 bases and J 2 bases; nucleotides not matched to a gene: 4. Germline V CDR1 and CDR2: MRHNA, SNTAGT. CDR3 loop: CASSETGEGNQPQHF. The CDR3 DNA follows: TGTGCCAGCAGTGAAACAGGGGAAGGCAATCAGCCCCAGCATTTT.

The sample holds many counts of this clonotype. The chain is built from TRBV11-2 and TRBJ2-1; D is undetermined. This CDR3 has 12 residues. Looked up from germline, CDR1 is SGHAT and CDR2 is FQNNGV. Trimming shortened V by 2 bases and J by 7 bases, and 6 bases separated the two germline ends. The CDR3 coding sequence is TGTGCCAGCAGCTTAACGCCGAATGAGCAGTTCTTC. This gives the protein CASSLTPNEQFF.

This clonotype was seen more than once but under ten times. The J gene is TRBJ2-5, the V gene TRBV7-2, with 8 bases that match TRBD2. V shed 4 bases and J 4 bases; nucleotides not matched to a gene: 5. The CDR3 consists of 14 residues. Germline values: CDR1 SGHTA, CDR2 FQGNSA. The CDR3 coding sequence is TGTGCCAGCAGCTCCGGGGGGGCCCCAGAGACCCAGTACTTC. Its protein product is CASSSGGAPETQYF.

There are a few counts of this clonotype. The rearrangement links TRBV7-8 to TRBJ1-5, with D possibly TRBD1 on 5 matching bases. V gave up 1 base and J gave up 0 bases, with 16 bases separating them. The CDR3 has 18 residues. Germline-derived CDR1 and CDR2 are SGHVS and FQNEAQ. CDR3 nucleotides: TGTGCCAGCAGCTTAGTAAACACAGGAAAATATAGCAATCAGCCCCAGCATTTT. Protein product: CASSLVNTGKYSNQPQHF.

The rearrangement links TRBV14 to TRBJ2-7; D gene uncertain. CDR1 and CDR2 from the germline V gene are SGHDN and FVKESK. Trimming took off 4 bases at V and 0 bases at J, with 7 bases between the two ends. CDR3 length equals 13 residues. The CDR3 reads CASSPISSYEQYF. DNA of the CDR3: TGTGCCAGCAGCCCTATATCCTCCTACGAGCAGTACTTC.

The chain links TRBV6-2 or TRBV6-3 to TRBJ2-5, with 7 bases matching TRBD1. Germline V gene lookup returns CDR1 MNHEY and CDR2 SVGEGT. With 7 bases clipped from V and 0 bases from J, the junction kept 2 bases outside the gene matches. The CDR3 has 13 amino acids. CDR3: CASKQGNQETQYF. In nucleotides, the CDR3 is TGTGCCAGCAAACAGGGGAACCAAGAGACCCAGTACTTC.

This clonotype was recorded a few times. V usage is TRBV25-1 and J usage is TRBJ2-5, with TRBD1 identical over 7 bases. The germline V gene has CDR1 MGHDK and CDR2 SYGVNS. Unmatched junction bases numbered 6, after V lost 4 bases and J lost 4 bases. The CDR3 extends over 14 amino acids. In nucleotides, the CDR3 is TGTGCCAGCAGTGGACAGACAGGGTCAGAGACCCAGTACTTC. This encodes CASSGQTGSETQYF.

The genes are TRBV7-9 and TRBJ2-7; 10 nucleotides match TRBD1. V lost 11 bases, J lost 7 bases, and 8 bases stayed unmatched. This CDR3 has 12 amino acids. Germline values: CDR1 SEHNR, CDR2 FQNEAQ (reference sequence). The CDR3 loop is CASGTGEFEQYF. As DNA, the CDR3 is TGTGCCTCCGGGACAGGGGAGTTTGAGCAGTACTTC.

The chain employs TRBV4-1 and TRBJ1-5, with TRBD1 matching over 7 bases. Looked up from germline, CDR1 is MGHRA and CDR2 is YSYEKL. J gave up 5 bases and V 4 bases, and 11 bases lay outside the gene matches. This CDR3 comprises 16 residues. The CDR3 spells CASSPVDRVSYQPQHF. The CDR3 region has the DNA TGCGCCAGCAGCCCGGTAGACAGGGTTTCTTATCAGCCCCAGCATTTT.

This clonotype was found many times. The V call is TRBV5-5, the J call TRBJ1-2, with a possible D match to TRBD1 (6 bases). Germline values: CDR1 SGHKS, CDR2 YYEKEE (reference sequence). The CDR3 length is 16 residues. V lost 4 bases, J lost 4 bases, and 20 bases lay in between. CDR3: CASSPGGGGMIYGYTF. The CDR3, as DNA: TGTGCCAGCAGCCCCGGAGGGGGGGGCATGATCTATGGCTACACCTTC.

This chain connects TRBV7-8 to TRBJ1-2, with D possibly TRBD1 on 5 matching bases. CDR3 length: 15 amino acids. The V and J ends lost 3 bases and 5 bases respectively, with 16 bases between them. Per germline, CDR1 SGHVS and CDR2 FQNEAQ. The CDR3: CASSFRDLGPYGYTF. Written as DNA, the CDR3 is TGTGCCAGCAGCTTCAGGGATCTAGGGCCTTATGGCTACACCTTC.

This clonotype was seen a few times. This chain uses TRBV4-3 with TRBJ1-1; 9 bases match TRBD1. The CDR3 covers 13 residues. Germline V CDR1 and CDR2: LGHNA, YSLEER. V lost 4 bases, J lost 5 bases, and 2 bases stayed unmatched. The CDR3 DNA reads TGCGCCAGCAGCCGGACAGGGGAGACTGAAGCTTTCTTT. Amino acid sequence: CASSRTGETEAFF.

The V call is TRBV11-1, the J call TRBJ2-7, with TRBD1 matching over 7 bases. Germline lookup yields CDR1 SGHAT and CDR2 FQDESV (reference sequence). The CDR3 has 15 residues. Losses at the gene ends were 1 base for V and 6 bases for J; bases not matched to a gene: 9. In nucleotides, the CDR3 is TGTGCCAGCAGCTTAGGCCTAGACAGGGTCGGCGAGCAGTACTTC. This translates into CASSLGLDRVGEQYF.

In its sample, this clonotype was seen a few times. V gene TRBV15 combines with J gene TRBJ1-1; weak D call: TRBD1 (5 bases). Deletions cut 5 bases from V and 1 base from J, with 11 bases between. This CDR3 has 14 amino acids. Germline CDR1 LNHNV, CDR2 YYDKDF (reference sequence). The CDR3 is CATSLRTGNTEAFF. The CDR3, as DNA: TGTGCCACCAGCTTGCGAACAGGGAACACTGAAGCTTTCTTT.

This clonotype was detected ten times or more. The chain recombines TRBV15 with TRBJ1-6; 8 positions agree with TRBD1. The CDR3 is 13 amino acids. Germline CDR1 LNHNV, CDR2 YYDKDF (reference sequence). J lost 9 bases, V lost 4 bases, and 2 bases had no gene match. The CDR3 here is CATSMDRVSPLHF. The CDR3 DNA follows: TGTGCCACCAGCATGGACAGGGTTTCACCCCTCCACTTT.

Only a few counts were recorded for this clonotype. This rearrangement joins TRBV15 to TRBJ2-1; TRBD2 matches 7 bases. The V gene's germline CDR1 is LNHNV and CDR2 YYDKDF (reference sequence). The CDR3 loop spans 15 amino acids. J gave up 4 bases and V 5 bases, and 8 bases lay outside the gene matches. The CDR3, as DNA: TGTGCCACCAGCGCGACTAGCTTAAGGTACAATGAGCAGTTCTTC. Translating gives CATSATSLRYNEQFF.

This clonotype has more than one count but fewer than ten. The gene calls are TRBV7-9 and TRBJ2-1, with D possibly matching TRBD2 (5 bases). CDR3 length: 15 residues. V was pared by 3 bases and J by 5 bases, with 14 bases between. CDR1 and CDR2 (germline): SEHNR, FQNEAQ (reference sequence). CDR3 loop: CASSFASRENNEQFF. The CDR3 DNA is TGTGCCAGCAGCTTCGCTAGCCGAGAGAACAATGAGCAGTTCTTC.

The chain combines TRBV10-2 with TRBJ2-5; tentative D call: TRBD2 (7 bases). Per the germline V gene, CDR1 is WSHSY and CDR2 is SAAADI. V dropped 0 bases and J dropped 1 base, with 12 bases sitting between them. CDR3 length: 16 residues. The CDR3 nucleotides are TGCGCCAGCAGTGAGTCCGGGGGGCCTGCCCAAGAGACCCAGTACTTC. It yields the protein CASSESGGPAQETQYF.

The J gene is TRBJ1-4, the V gene TRBV6-5; no clear D. CDR1 MNHEY and CDR2 SVGAGI come from the germline V gene. This CDR3 region has 16 residues. V shed 0 bases and J shed 3 bases, with 11 bases lying between them. The CDR3 nucleotides are TGTGCCAGCAGTTACTCGTTATGGGTAGCTAATGAAAAACTGTTTTTT. Translation: CASSYSLWVANEKLFF.